The present entry profiles one T cell receptor (beta chain) with its context. Its antigen is still unknown. This record belongs to a study of T cell responses to AZD1222 COVID-19 vaccine. Study-wide background: Analyses pooled second doses at about 4 or about 12 weeks.

Study conclusions and caveats: Possibly, clonal diversity was underestimated; donors were largely white British and included more females.

Only in-frame clones appear in the TCRdb table, and some are missing; sequencing was by immunoSEQ multiplex PCR. Altogether some 120,000 clones are present, 85% to 95% being singletons, with the ten largest covering over 2.5%. CDR3 length equals 14 residues. Sequenced material: peripheral blood, taken on day 0 of AZD1222 vaccination. This sequence was found in an adult in good health. The chain carries TRBV12-2 and TRBJ2-1; the table's D call TRBD2 went unverified against the DNA. TRBV12-2 has pseudogene status. The CDR3 DNA is TGTGCAAGTCGCTCCCAACCGGGGTGGGATGAGCAGTTCTTC. It translates to CASRSQPGWDEQFF.